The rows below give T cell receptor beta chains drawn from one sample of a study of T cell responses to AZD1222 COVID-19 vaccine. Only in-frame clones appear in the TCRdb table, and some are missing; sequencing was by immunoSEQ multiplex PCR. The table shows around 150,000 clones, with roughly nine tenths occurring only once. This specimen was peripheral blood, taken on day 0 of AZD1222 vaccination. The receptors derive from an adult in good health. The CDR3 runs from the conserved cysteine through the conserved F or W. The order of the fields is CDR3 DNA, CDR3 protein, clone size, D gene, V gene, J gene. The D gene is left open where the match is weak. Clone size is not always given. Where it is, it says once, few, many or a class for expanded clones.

CDR3 DNA: TGCGCCAGCAGCCGGACGGGACAGTCCTACGAGCAGTACTTC; CDR3 protein: CASSRTGQSYEQYF; clone size: -; D gene: TRBD1; V gene: TRBV5-1; J gene: TRBJ2-7
CDR3 DNA: TGTGCCAGCAGCCAACCGAACACTGAAGCTTTCTTT; CDR3 protein: CASSQPNTEAFF; clone size: few; D gene: -; V gene: TRBV3-1/TRBV3-2; J gene: TRBJ1-1
CDR3 DNA: TGCGCCAGCAGCCTCCAAACCCGAGCGGGGGGCACAGATACGCAGTATTTT; CDR3 protein: CASSLQTRAGGTDTQYF; clone size: -; D gene: TRBD2; V gene: TRBV5-1; J gene: TRBJ2-3
CDR3 DNA: TGCAGTGCTAGTTGGAGTGTCTGGGGAGCTTTCTTT; CDR3 protein: CSASWSVWGAFF; clone size: -; D gene: -; V gene: TRBV20-1; J gene: TRBJ1-1
CDR3 DNA: TGTGCCAGCGGTATAAACTCCCCCTACGAGCAGTACTTC; CDR3 protein: CASGINSPYEQYF; clone size: -; D gene: -; V gene: TRBV25-1; J gene: TRBJ2-7
CDR3 DNA: TGCGCCAGCAGCCAAGATCAAAACAGGCTCTTTTATGGCTACACCTTC; CDR3 protein: CASSQDQNRLFYGYTF; clone size: -; D gene: -; V gene: TRBV4-1; J gene: TRBJ1-2
CDR3 DNA: TGTGCCAGCAGCTTGGTCGGCGGACAGGGTGGGGAAGCTTTCTTT; CDR3 protein: CASSLVGGQGGEAFF; clone size: -; D gene: TRBD1; V gene: TRBV5-4; J gene: TRBJ1-1
CDR3 DNA: TGTGCCAGCGTGTCGGGCCCCAACTATGGCTACACCTTC; CDR3 protein: CASVSGPNYGYTF; clone size: -; D gene: -; V gene: TRBV6-5; J gene: TRBJ1-2
CDR3 DNA: TGCGCCAGCAGCTTGGAGGGCGGCGCGAACACCGGGGAGCTGTTTTTT; CDR3 protein: CASSLEGGANTGELFF; clone size: -; D gene: -; V gene: TRBV5-1; J gene: TRBJ2-2
CDR3 DNA: TGTGCCAGCAGCTGGGGTGTGACAGGGTCTTTGAGCAATCAGCCCCAGCATTTT; CDR3 protein: CASSWGVTGSLSNQPQHF; clone size: -; D gene: TRBD1; V gene: TRBV28; J gene: TRBJ1-5
CDR3 DNA: TGTGCCAGCAGTTACGTGGGGAGTCAGCCCCAGCATTTT; CDR3 protein: CASSYVGSQPQHF; clone size: -; D gene: -; V gene: TRBV6-2/TRBV6-3; J gene: TRBJ1-5
CDR3 DNA: TGTGCCAGCAGCCAAGGGCTGGGGGTTCGTTACGAGCAGTACTTC; CDR3 protein: CASSQGLGVRYEQYF; clone size: -; D gene: -; V gene: TRBV4-2; J gene: TRBJ2-7
CDR3 DNA: TGCGCCAGCAGCTTGGCCGGGACTAGCACCAATGAGCAGTTCTTC; CDR3 protein: CASSLAGTSTNEQFF; clone size: -; D gene: TRBD2; V gene: TRBV5-1; J gene: TRBJ2-1
CDR3 DNA: TGTGCCAGCAGTTCGTCGGGACAGGGAATTTCGGATGGCTACACCTTC; CDR3 protein: CASSSSGQGISDGYTF; clone size: -; D gene: TRBD1; V gene: TRBV6-5; J gene: TRBJ1-2
CDR3 DNA: TGTGCCAGCAGTTCGACAGGGGGCGGGAATCAGCCCCAGCATTTT; CDR3 protein: CASSSTGGGNQPQHF; clone size: -; D gene: TRBD1; V gene: TRBV2; J gene: TRBJ1-5
CDR3 DNA: TGTGCCAGCAGCGTAGGATGGGACCGGGCGGGGGGCTACACCTTC; CDR3 protein: CASSVGWDRAGGYTF; clone size: -; D gene: -; V gene: TRBV9; J gene: TRBJ1-2
CDR3 DNA: TGCGCCAGCAGCTTGGCCGGGACAGGGAATGAAAAACTGTTTTTT; CDR3 protein: CASSLAGTGNEKLFF; clone size: -; D gene: TRBD1; V gene: TRBV5-1; J gene: TRBJ1-4
CDR3 DNA: TGTGCCAGCAGCTTCCAAGACAGTCCCACCTTC; CDR3 protein: CASSFQDSPTF; clone size: -; D gene: -; V gene: TRBV7-9; J gene: TRBJ1-2
CDR3 DNA: TGTGCCAGCAGCTTTAACTCCAATGAGCAGTTCTTC; CDR3 protein: CASSFNSNEQFF; clone size: -; D gene: -; V gene: TRBV11-3; J gene: TRBJ2-1
CDR3 DNA: TGCGCCAGCAGCCAAAGGGCGGGGGGGCGTATTGAGCAGTTCTTC; CDR3 protein: CASSQRAGGRIEQFF; clone size: -; D gene: TRBD2; V gene: TRBV4-1; J gene: TRBJ2-1
CDR3 DNA: TGTGCCAGCAGCTCGACAGGGGGCGAGGGCTACACCTTC; CDR3 protein: CASSSTGGEGYTF; clone size: -; D gene: TRBD1; V gene: TRBV7-9; J gene: TRBJ1-2
CDR3 DNA: TGTGCCAGCAGCTTAGATGCCTCCGACAATGAGCAGTTCTTC; CDR3 protein: CASSLDASDNEQFF; clone size: few; D gene: -; V gene: TRBV11-3; J gene: TRBJ2-1
CDR3 DNA: TGTGCCAGCAGCTCGGGACTAGCGGGAAAGAATGAGCAGTTCTTC; CDR3 protein: CASSSGLAGKNEQFF; clone size: -; D gene: TRBD2; V gene: TRBV11-2; J gene: TRBJ2-1
CDR3 DNA: TGTGCCAGCAGCTTGTCCCCAGGCGGCTACGAGCAGTACTTC; CDR3 protein: CASSLSPGGYEQYF; clone size: -; D gene: -; V gene: TRBV5-6; J gene: TRBJ2-7
CDR3 DNA: TGTGCCAGCAGCGAAGAAAGGGCCCTAGGCTACACCTTC; CDR3 protein: CASSEERALGYTF; clone size: -; D gene: -; V gene: TRBV11-2; J gene: TRBJ1-2
CDR3 DNA: TGTGCCACCAGCAGAGCACTCGAGGGACTTTACGAGCAGTACTTC; CDR3 protein: CATSRALEGLYEQYF; clone size: -; D gene: -; V gene: TRBV15; J gene: TRBJ2-7
CDR3 DNA: TGTGCCAGTAGTAACCCCGGGACAGGTGGGCATCAGGATACGCAGTATTTT; CDR3 protein: CASSNPGTGGHQDTQYF; clone size: -; D gene: TRBD1; V gene: TRBV19; J gene: TRBJ2-3
CDR3 DNA: TGTGCCAGCAGTCCAGGACAGGCCGGAGTGCCCCAGCATTTT; CDR3 protein: CASSPGQAGVPQHF; clone size: -; D gene: TRBD1; V gene: TRBV27; J gene: TRBJ1-5
CDR3 DNA: TGTGCCAGCAGCCCCGCCCGGGGTAATAATTCACCCCTCCACTTT; CDR3 protein: CASSPARGNNSPLHF; clone size: -; D gene: -; V gene: TRBV7-9; J gene: TRBJ1-6
CDR3 DNA: TGTGCCAGCAGGTACAGGGGGGGTCTGAACACTGAAGCTTTCTTT; CDR3 protein: CASRYRGGLNTEAFF; clone size: -; D gene: TRBD1; V gene: TRBV2; J gene: TRBJ1-1
CDR3 DNA: TGTGCCTGGAGCGTCCAGTCGACAGGGCTAAGGGGCTACACCTTC; CDR3 protein: CAWSVQSTGLRGYTF; clone size: -; D gene: TRBD1; V gene: TRBV30; J gene: TRBJ1-2
CDR3 DNA: TGCGCCAGCAGCCAAGATCTAGGGTCAGGGGACAATGAGCAGTTCTTC; CDR3 protein: CASSQDLGSGDNEQFF; clone size: -; D gene: -; V gene: TRBV4-1; J gene: TRBJ2-1
CDR3 DNA: TGTGCCAGCAGCCAGGGGGGACAGGGGGTTCCTGAGCAGTTCTTC; CDR3 protein: CASSQGGQGVPEQFF; clone size: -; D gene: TRBD1; V gene: TRBV6-5; J gene: TRBJ2-1
CDR3 DNA: TGCAGTGCTAGTCCCCGGGGCGGGAGTTCGATATACGAGCAGTACTTC; CDR3 protein: CSASPRGGSSIYEQYF; clone size: -; D gene: TRBD2; V gene: TRBV20-1; J gene: TRBJ2-7
CDR3 DNA: TGTGCCAGCAGTTACACAAGGACTAGCGGTAGAAAGCAGTACTTC; CDR3 protein: CASSYTRTSGRKQYF; clone size: -; D gene: TRBD2; V gene: TRBV6-2/TRBV6-3; J gene: TRBJ2-7
CDR3 DNA: TGTGCCAGCAGCGTAGAGGACAGGGGGCGTAATTCACCCCTCCACTTT; CDR3 protein: CASSVEDRGRNSPLHF; clone size: -; D gene: TRBD1; V gene: TRBV9; J gene: TRBJ1-6
CDR3 DNA: TGTGCCAGCAGCTTAAGTCCTGGTGCTAGCAATCAGCCCCAGCATTTT; CDR3 protein: CASSLSPGASNQPQHF; clone size: -; D gene: -; V gene: TRBV7-6; J gene: TRBJ1-5
CDR3 DNA: TGTGCCAGCAGCCTCCGGAGGGGTGCTACTGAAAAACTGTTTTTT; CDR3 protein: CASSLRRGATEKLFF; clone size: -; D gene: -; V gene: TRBV3-1/TRBV3-2; J gene: TRBJ1-4
CDR3 DNA: TGTGCCAGCAGCGTGGGGACTAGCGGGAGTATCTACGAGCAGTACTTC; CDR3 protein: CASSVGTSGSIYEQYF; clone size: -; D gene: TRBD2; V gene: TRBV9; J gene: TRBJ2-7
CDR3 DNA: TGTGCCAGCAGCCTCGGACAGGGGGCTAACACTGAAGCTTTCTTT; CDR3 protein: CASSLGQGANTEAFF; clone size: -; D gene: TRBD1; V gene: TRBV7-2; J gene: TRBJ1-1
CDR3 DNA: TGTGCCAGCAGCTTAGTCCGGACTAACTATGGCTACACCTTC; CDR3 protein: CASSLVRTNYGYTF; clone size: -; D gene: -; V gene: TRBV7-8; J gene: TRBJ1-2
CDR3 DNA: TGTGCCAGCAGCGGATGGACAGGGGATAATTCACCCCTCCACTTT; CDR3 protein: CASSGWTGDNSPLHF; clone size: -; D gene: TRBD1; V gene: TRBV7-2; J gene: TRBJ1-6
CDR3 DNA: TGTGCCAGCAGTTGGGGGCAGGGCCGATATGGCTACACCTTC; CDR3 protein: CASSWGQGRYGYTF; clone size: -; D gene: -; V gene: TRBV28; J gene: TRBJ1-2
CDR3 DNA: TGTGCCAGCAGCCAAAGACAGGGGGCTTGGACTGAAGCTTTCTTT; CDR3 protein: CASSQRQGAWTEAFF; clone size: -; D gene: TRBD1; V gene: TRBV5-4; J gene: TRBJ1-1
CDR3 DNA: TGTGCCAGCAGTTTACTGAGGGCTAGTAATTCACCCCTCCACTTT; CDR3 protein: CASSLLRASNSPLHF; clone size: -; D gene: -; V gene: TRBV28; J gene: TRBJ1-6
CDR3 DNA: TGTGCCAGCAGCCCCCGGACGGATATACTCAACACTGAAGCTTTCTTT; CDR3 protein: CASSPRTDILNTEAFF; clone size: -; D gene: -; V gene: TRBV5-6; J gene: TRBJ1-1
CDR3 DNA: TGTGCCAGCAGCTTCCCGGGACTAGCGGGAGCGAACACCGGGGAGCTGTTTTTT; CDR3 protein: CASSFPGLAGANTGELFF; clone size: -; D gene: TRBD2; V gene: TRBV3-1/TRBV3-2; J gene: TRBJ2-2